This is a list of T cell receptor beta chains from one sample in a study of T cell responses to AZD1222 COVID-19 vaccine. Data came from immunoSEQ multiplex PCR; TCRdb stores just in-frame clones and leaves some out. The repertoire includes 110,000 or so clones, 85% to 90% of them detected once, and about 3% sits in the top ten. The input for sequencing was peripheral blood, taken on day 0 of AZD1222 vaccination. The receptors here all came from an adult in good health. CDR3s include the opening cysteine and the closing phenylalanine or tryptophan. Fields, in order: clone size, V gene, D gene, J gene, CDR3 DNA, CDR3 protein. The D gene is left open where the match is weak. The size field is filled for only some rows; it gives once, few, many or a size class.

.	TRBV6-1	TRBD2	TRBJ2-7	TGTGCCAGCAGTGTTAATAGCGGGGGGGCGCGTCCCTACGAGCAGTACTTC	CASSVNSGGARPYEQYF
.	TRBV9	.	TRBJ1-3	TGTGCCAGCAGCGTAAGTCCGGGGGGTGCTGGAAACACCATATATTTT	CASSVSPGGAGNTIYF
.	TRBV30	TRBD1	TRBJ1-4	TGTGCCTGGGGACAGGGGATTCCCGCAACTAATGAAAAACTGTTTTTT	CAWGQGIPATNEKLFF
few	TRBV5-5	.	TRBJ1-1	TGTGCCAGCAGCTTGGAATGGCAGGGGAGTGAAGCTTTCTTT	CASSLEWQGSEAFF
.	TRBV2	TRBD1	TRBJ1-1	TGTGCCAGCCGACAGGGGAGGGACACTGAAGCTTTCTTT	CASRQGRDTEAFF
.	TRBV3-1/TRBV3-2	TRBD2	TRBJ2-3	TGTGCCAGCAGCCAAGAAGGAGGGCTAGCGGGGGCGTACACAGATACGCAGTATTTT	CASSQEGGLAGAYTDTQYF
.	TRBV29-1	.	TRBJ2-7	TGCAGCGTTGATTTACAGGGCTACGAGCAGTACTTC	CSVDLQGYEQYF
once	TRBV19	.	TRBJ1-4	TGTGCCTCCCGGGCCCCACTCACGAGGAAACTGTTTTTT	CASRAPLTRKLFF
.	TRBV7-9	.	TRBJ2-7	TGTGCCAGCAGCTCCTGGTCGGTAGGTTACGAGCAGTACTTC	CASSSWSVGYEQYF
.	TRBV3-1/TRBV3-2	TRBD2	TRBJ2-2	TGTGCCAGCAGCCGGCCGGGACTAGCAGAGAACACCGGGGAGCTGTTTTTT	CASSRPGLAENTGELFF
.	TRBV6-5	.	TRBJ1-5	TGTGCCAGCTCATCATGGGGTAGCAATCAGCCCCAGCATTTT	CASSSWGSNQPQHF
.	TRBV5-1	TRBD2	TRBJ2-5	TGCGCCAGCAGCCGTTACGGGGGGACCGAAGAGACCCAGTACTTC	CASSRYGGTEETQYF
.	TRBV18	TRBD1	TRBJ1-5	TGTGCCAGCTCACCCGTAGGGGGCAATAGTCAGCCCCAGCATTTT	CASSPVGGNSQPQHF
.	TRBV4-1	TRBD1	TRBJ2-7	TGCGCCAGCAGCCAAGGGGGACAGACCGAGCAGTACTTC	CASSQGGQTEQYF
few	TRBV30	.	TRBJ2-7	TGTGCCTGGAGTGCCGAGGACGGCCCGTACTACGAGCAGTACTTC	CAWSAEDGPYYEQYF
.	TRBV25-1	.	TRBJ2-1	TGTGCCAGCAGTGAATTGAAGGGGGACTCCTACAATGAGCAGTTCTTC	CASSELKGDSYNEQFF
.	TRBV2	.	TRBJ2-5	TGTGCCAGCAGTGGAAACAGAGGGCAAGAGACCCAGTACTTC	CASSGNRGQETQYF
.	TRBV27	.	TRBJ2-2	TGTGCCAGCAGTCCCCCCGAGTGGTATACCGGGGAGCTGTTTTTT	CASSPPEWYTGELFF
.	TRBV30	TRBD1	TRBJ1-5	TGTGCATCCGGGACAGGGTTCAATCAGCCCCAGCATTTT	CASGTGFNQPQHF
.	TRBV19	.	TRBJ2-3	TGTGCCAGTAGTTCTGGCCACCGCGATACGCAGTATTTT	CASSSGHRDTQYF
once	TRBV14	.	TRBJ2-5	TGTGCCAGCAGCCAGAACAGATTAGAGACCCAGTACTTC	CASSQNRLETQYF
.	TRBV5-1	.	TRBJ1-6	TGCGCCAGCAGCTGGGACGGGACTAATTCACCCCTCCACTTT	CASSWDGTNSPLHF